This T cell receptor beta chain was obtained from a study of CD8 T cells in Susac syndrome. Sequencing of TCR beta covered CD8+ and CD4+ T cells obtained from blood. RNA in amounts of about 0.5 to 1 ug was reverse transcribed with random hexamers. Each CDR3 protein gets one entry after TCRdb re-called the immunoSEQ multiplex PCR reads with MiXCR. This table has roughly 110,000 distinct CDR3 sequences, around 94% appearing once. The CDR3 is made up of 16 amino acids. V shed 7 bases, J shed 4 bases, and the junction held 14 bases outside the gene matches. Germline CDR1 reads SGHVS; CDR2 reads FQNEAQ. The TCR was taken from a human donor with Susac syndrome. This chain uses TRBV7-8 with TRBJ2-3; 7 bases are a match to TRBD2. Sequencing input: CD8+ T cells from PBMCs. The CDR3 DNA reads as TGTGCCAGCACCGCCTGGGAGGGGATCCTTGCAGATACGCAGTATTTT. This gives the protein CASTAWEGILADTQYF.